This T cell receptor (beta chain) originates from a study of cytomegalovirus exposure and HLA in healthy donors. Study conclusions and caveats: Clonal expansion was found to be greater in HLA-associated TCR beta chains than in equally common others in a later analysis. Most subjects had HLA-A and HLA-B alleles reportedly predicted accurately by TCR beta sequences.

This clone was observed a single time. Its antigen is still unknown. PCR was performed using 60 Vbeta and 13 Jbeta primers. This table comes from immunoSEQ multiplex PCR, and its TCRdb copy is limited to in-frame clones, with some not included. This sample yields tens of thousands of clones, of which 77% are seen a single time; more than 2.5% belongs to the top ten. Germline loops: CDR1 MNHEY, CDR2 SVGAGI. Trimming removed 4 bases from V and 10 bases from J, with 17 bases in between. This CDR3 spans 14 amino acids. Unrecorded immune exposures were likely, despite nominal health at sampling. This chain links TRBV6-5 with TRBJ2-1; perhaps TRBD2 as D (5 bases). Sequencing was performed on PBMCs. The TCR was taken from a man aged 50 or older in good health and CMV-seropositive. CDR3 sequence reads: CASSFDYGDGEQFF. The CDR3 DNA reads TGTGCCAGCAGTTTCGACTATGGTGACGGGGAGCAGTTCTTC.